A single sample is the source of the 28 T cell receptor beta chains below, sequenced in a study of response to subunit inactivated influenza vaccine. TCRdb recomputed calls from the RT-PCR reads with MiXCR, one row per CDR3 protein. The sample yields 500,000 to 600,000 distinct CDR3 sequences, 14% seen once. This specimen consisted of PBMCs from blood, obtained 11 to 12 days after vaccination. Every receptor here comes from a man aged 45 to 65 who received an inactivated influenza vaccine.

The rearrangement uses TRBV20-1 and TRBJ1-5; 10 bases fit TRBD1. The CDR3 is 14 residues long. The ends lost 5 bases at V and 7 bases at J; junction bases unmatched: 8. Per the germline V gene, CDR1 is DFQATT and CDR2 is SNEGSKA (reference sequence). The CDR3 sequence: CSAGRDRGGQPQHF. The CDR3 DNA reads TGCAGTGCTGGAAGGGACAGGGGTGGCCAGCCCCAGCATTTT.

The chain is built from TRBV28 and TRBJ2-1; D could derive from TRBD1 or TRBD2 (7 bases each). CDR3 length: 14 amino acids. V was shortened by 5 bases and J by 3 bases, with 11 bases between the two germline ends. Looked up from germline, CDR1 is MDHEN and CDR2 is SYDVKM. CDR3 bases: TGTGCCAGCAGTGCAGGGGGGGGCTACAATGAGCAGTTCTTC. Its protein is CASSAGGGYNEQFF.

In its sample, this clonotype was seen many times. This chain links TRBV12-3 or TRBV12-4 with TRBJ2-6; 7 bases fit TRBD1. CDR3 length equals 14 residues. V trimming: 6 bases; J trimming: 4 bases; junction bases outside the gene matches: 3. As DNA, the CDR3 is TGTGCCAGCAGGACAGGGTTGGGGGCCAACGTCCTGACTTTC. Protein sequence: CASRTGLGANVLTF.

This clonotype was seen only a few times. This chain links TRBV24-1 with TRBJ1-2, with D possibly TRBD1 on 5 matching bases. This CDR3 has 14 amino acids. Trimming pared 9 bases from V and 7 bases from J, leaving 20 bases between. Per the germline V gene, CDR1 is KGHDR and CDR2 is SFDVKD. DNA of the CDR3: TGTGCCACCGGCGCGGGGGGGGAAGGATCTGGCTACACCTTC. It encodes CATGAGGEGSGYTF.

This clonotype was recorded a few times. This chain connects TRBV12-3 or TRBV12-4 to TRBJ2-7, with D uncertain. The CDR3 loop spans 14 amino acids. Trimming cost V 3 bases and J 4 bases, with 13 bases left between them. The CDR3 region has the DNA TGTGCCAGCAGTTTGGGTAGGGCGGTTTACGAGCAGTACTTC. Encoded protein: CASSLGRAVYEQYF.

This clonotype was counted many times. This chain uses TRBV28 with TRBJ2-5; TRBD2 agrees at 9 bases. The CDR3 loop spans 16 amino acids. The germline V gene encodes CDR1 MDHEN and CDR2 SYDVKM. The junction had 10 bases not matched to a gene; V was cut back by 3 bases and J by 5 bases. This CDR3 reads CASSLGGSGRRETQYF. The CDR3 DNA is TGTGCCAGCAGTTTGGGTGGTAGCGGGAGACGGGAGACCCAGTACTTC.

This clonotype was recorded many times. The chain recombines TRBV5-1 with TRBJ2-5, with TRBD2 identical over 9 bases. V trimming: 6 bases; J trimming: 1 base; junction bases outside the gene matches: 16. This CDR3 spans 18 amino acids. Germline CDR1 SGHRS, CDR2 YFSETQ. This CDR3 is CASMPYWRREGIQETQYF. The CDR3 coding sequence is TGCGCCAGCATGCCTTATTGGCGGCGGGAGGGAATCCAAGAGACCCAGTACTTC.

This clonotype was seen at least ten times. This chain links TRBV10-3 with TRBJ2-5; unclear D gene. The V and J ends lost 0 bases and 5 bases respectively, with 4 bases between them. Germline assignment: CDR1 ENHRY and CDR2 SYGVKD. The CDR3 length is 12 residues. CDR3 DNA: TGTGCCATCAGTGAGTCCGGCGAGACCCAGTACTTC. This encodes CAISESGETQYF.

This sequence joins TRBV2 and TRBJ1-1; 8 bases map to TRBD1. Germline CDR1 reads SNHLY; CDR2 reads FYNNEI. CDR3 length: 16 residues. The J segment lost 0 bases and the V segment lost 5 bases, leaving 8 bases of the junction unmatched. Here the CDR3 DNA reads TGTGCCAGCAGTCGTTCGGCAGGGGGCATGAACACTGAAGCTTTCTTT. The encoded protein is CASSRSAGGMNTEAFF.

The chain carries TRBV14 and TRBJ1-6, with 7 bases aligning to TRBD1. V dropped 4 bases and J dropped 0; count of bases not matched to a gene: 6. CDR1 is SGHDN and CDR2 is FVKESK in the germline V gene. The CDR3 consists of 17 residues. The CDR3: CASSLGTASSYNSPLHF. CDR3 nucleotides: TGTGCCAGCAGCCTCGGGACAGCTAGCTCCTATAATTCACCCCTCCACTTT.

The table lists this clonotype with a few counts. This rearrangement joins TRBV2 to TRBJ2-2; D possibly uses TRBD1 or TRBD2 (5 bases each). V lost 7 bases and J 4 bases, leaving 16 bases between the germline ends. Germline loops: CDR1 SNHLY, CDR2 FYNNEI. The CDR3 is 15 amino acids. CDR3: CASTTGTIGTGELFF. CDR3 coding DNA: TGTGCCAGCACCACCGGGACGATCGGCACCGGGGAGCTGTTTTTT.

This clonotype was counted only a few times. The rearrangement joins TRBV7-2 to TRBJ2-3; D not resolved. Germline V gives CDR1 SGHTA, CDR2 FQGNSA. The CDR3 spans 14 residues. Between the trimmed V and J ends, which lost 7 bases and 0 bases, there was a span of 11 bases. CDR3 sequence: CASTLRTSTDTQYF. CDR3 bases: TGTGCCAGCACCCTGCGCACGAGCACAGATACGCAGTATTTT.

The chain combines TRBV12-3 or TRBV12-4 with TRBJ1-4; 7 nucleotides line up with TRBD1. This CDR3 spans 14 amino acids. Germline trimming cut 4 bases from V and 5 bases from J; bases unmatched to any gene: 4. DNA of the CDR3: TGTGCCAGCAGTTCCAGGGGGTTAAATGAAAAACTGTTTTTT. The encoded protein is CASSSRGLNEKLFF.

The table lists this clonotype with a few counts. The rearrangement joins TRBV12-3 or TRBV12-4 to TRBJ1-3, with D perhaps TRBD1 (5 bases). Deletions cut 3 bases from V and 4 bases from J, with 10 bases between. This CDR3 is built from 14 residues. The CDR3: CASSLRGSGNTIYF. The CDR3, as DNA: TGTGCCAGCAGTTTGCGGGGCTCAGGAAACACCATATATTTT.

This clonotype was counted at least ten times. The chain employs TRBV28 and TRBJ1-1; no firm D call. CDR1 MDHEN and CDR2 SYDVKM come from the germline V gene. The CDR3 covers 12 residues. The V end lost 3 bases, the J end lost 3 bases, and 5 bases lay between the germline ends. The DNA for the CDR3 is TGTGCCAGCAGTTTGCCTGACACTGAAGCTTTCTTT. Translation: CASSLPDTEAFF.

The chain joins TRBV20-1 to TRBJ2-3; 10 bases map to TRBD2. Germline lookup yields CDR1 DFQATT and CDR2 SNEGSKA (reference sequence). The length of the CDR3 is 14 residues. V lost 7 bases to trimming and J lost 0 bases; unmatched junction nucleotides: 4. The CDR3 nucleotides are TGCAGTGATCTAGCGGGGGTTAGCACAGATACGCAGTATTTT. Translating it yields CSDLAGVSTDTQYF.

This clonotype was seen only a few times. The V call is TRBV29-1, the J call TRBJ1-1, with D tentatively TRBD1 (5 bases). The CDR3 has 10 residues. Germline V gives CDR1 SQVTM, CDR2 ANQGSEA. DNA for the CDR3: TGCGGGGGAAGTAACACTGAAGCTTTCTTT. It codes for CGGSNTEAFF.

In its sample, this clonotype was seen a few times. The rearrangement uses TRBV4-3 and TRBJ2-7; D not certain. The CDR3 has 13 amino acids. The germline V and J ends were trimmed by 3 bases and 5 bases, with 11 bases remaining between them. The germline V gene has CDR1 LGHNA and CDR2 YSLEER. The CDR3 reads CASSQWGFHEQYF. CDR3 DNA sequence: TGCGCCAGCAGCCAGTGGGGTTTCCACGAGCAGTACTTC.

This chain joins TRBV6-1 and TRBJ2-3; D unclear. The CDR3 totals 15 residues. CDR1 and CDR2 (germline): MNHNS, SASEGT. The V and J ends lost 2 bases and 2 bases respectively, with 11 bases between them. The CDR3 protein is CASSEMAGTTDTQYF. CDR3 nucleotide sequence: TGTGCCAGCAGTGAAATGGCAGGCACCACAGATACGCAGTATTTT.

The V gene is TRBV28, the J gene TRBJ2-7; D is possibly TRBD1 (5 bases). The CDR3 loop spans 15 amino acids. Trimming stripped 1 base from V and 2 bases from J, with 12 bases between. The germline CDR1 and CDR2 sequences are MDHEN and SYDVKM. This CDR3 is CASSLYTGPTYEQYF. DNA for the CDR3: TGTGCCAGCAGTTTATATACAGGACCTACCTACGAGCAGTACTTC.

The V call is TRBV3-1, the J call TRBJ1-1; D remains unclear. CDR3 length equals 13 residues. Germline V CDR1 and CDR2: LGHDT, YNNKEL (reference sequence). The ends were cut back, 6 bases at V and 5 bases at J, with 13 bases in the middle. The CDR3 sequence: CASRLERRTEAFF. The CDR3 DNA reads as TGTGCCAGCAGGTTGGAGCGGAGGACTGAAGCTTTCTTT.

This clonotype turned up a few times. The chain is built from TRBV30 and TRBJ2-1, with 8 bases aligning to TRBD2. The junction had 4 bases not matched to a gene; V was cut back by 2 bases and J by 4 bases. The germline V gene encodes CDR1 GTSNPN and CDR2 SVGIG (reference sequence). This CDR3 spans 14 amino acids. CDR3 amino acids: CAWSRLASYNEQFF. In DNA, the CDR3 is TGTGCCTGGAGTCGACTAGCGAGTTACAATGAGCAGTTCTTC.

This clonotype showed up many times. The chain joins TRBV15 to TRBJ2-1, with D perhaps TRBD2 (5 bases). Germline-derived CDR1 and CDR2 are LNHNV and YYDKDF (reference sequence). The CDR3 covers 15 residues. V gave up 0 bases and J gave up 2 bases, with 8 bases separating them. The CDR3 region has the DNA TGTGCCACCAGCAGAGACGGGAAAACCTACAATGAGCAGTTCTTC. This translates into CATSRDGKTYNEQFF.

This clonotype occurred a few times. This sequence joins TRBV29-1 and TRBJ2-1; 8 bases match TRBD2. In germline, CDR1 is SQVTM, CDR2 ANQGSEA. The trim removed 5 bases at V and 7 bases at J, leaving 10 bases unmatched. The CDR3 consists of 14 residues. This CDR3 reads CSVKLAGPRNEQFF. CDR3 DNA sequence: TGCAGCGTTAAGCTAGCGGGTCCTCGTAATGAGCAGTTCTTC.

This clonotype was found a few times. V gene TRBV5-1 combines with J gene TRBJ2-5, with 7 bases identical to TRBD2. There are 16 residues in the CDR3. The V segment lost 4 bases and the J segment 2 bases; nucleotides outside the gene matches: 11. Germline V CDR1 and CDR2: SGHRS, YFSETQ. The CDR3 DNA reads TGCGCCAGCAGCCCGAGAGGTAGCGGGTATCAAGAGACCCAGTACTTC. This encodes CASSPRGSGYQETQYF.

The chain joins TRBV12-3 or TRBV12-4 to TRBJ2-5; possible D gene TRBD2, 5 bases. The ends were cut back, 7 bases at V and 2 bases at J, with 11 bases in the middle. There are 13 residues in the CDR3. The CDR3 region has the DNA TGTGCCAGCAACAGCGGAGTACAAGAGACCCAGTACTTC. Amino acid sequence: CASNSGVQETQYF.

This clonotype was seen a handful of times. The chain carries TRBV28 and TRBJ2-5; 10 bases line up with TRBD1. Per germline, CDR1 MDHEN and CDR2 SYDVKM. CDR3 length: 16 amino acids. The J segment lost 5 bases and the V segment lost 3 bases, leaving 9 bases of the junction unmatched. The DNA for the CDR3 is TGTGCCAGCAGTTTTCGGGACAGGGGCGGTTACGAGACCCAGTACTTC. It specifies CASSFRDRGGYETQYF.

This clonotype appeared many times. The gene calls are TRBV12-3 or TRBV12-4 and TRBJ2-5; D gene uncertain. The CDR3 runs 12 residues. Trimming took 4 bases from V and 4 from J, leaving 7 bases between them. This CDR3 reads CASSSLPETQYF. CDR3 bases: TGTGCCAGCAGTTCCCTCCCAGAGACCCAGTACTTC.